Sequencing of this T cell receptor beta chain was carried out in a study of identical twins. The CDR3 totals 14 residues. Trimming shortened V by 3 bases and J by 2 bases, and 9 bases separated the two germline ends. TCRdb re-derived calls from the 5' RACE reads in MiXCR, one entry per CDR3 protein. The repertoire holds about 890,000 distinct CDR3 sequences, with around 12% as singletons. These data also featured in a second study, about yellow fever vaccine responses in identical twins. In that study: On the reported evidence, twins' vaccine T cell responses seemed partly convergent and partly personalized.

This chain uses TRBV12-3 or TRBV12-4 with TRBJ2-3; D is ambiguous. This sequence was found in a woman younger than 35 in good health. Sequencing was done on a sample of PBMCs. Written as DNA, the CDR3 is TGTGCCAGCAGTTTCCCGGATTACACAGATACGCAGTATTTT. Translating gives CASSFPDYTDTQYF.